This T cell receptor (beta chain) was sequenced during a study of cytomegalovirus exposure and HLA in healthy donors. Study information: Earlier sequencing of about 179 million T cells yielded approximately 100 million unique TCR beta sequences. Study observations and caveats: The majority of CMV-associated TCR beta chains were reported as apparently HLA-restricted in a later analysis. Immune exposure information comprised only CMV serostatus.

The ends lost 6 bases at V and 4 bases at J; junction bases unmatched: 9. Germline V gene sequence: CDR1 LNHDA, CDR2 SQIVND (reference sequence). The CDR3 length is 16 residues. Researchers ran the PCR with 60 Vbeta and 13 Jbeta primers. The protocol was immunoSEQ multiplex PCR, while the TCRdb copy is restricted to in-frame clones and leaves out a portion. Here the sample spans 130,000 or so clones, around 72% being singletons. Worth noting for this clone: As yet, its antigen is unknown.

This TCR derives from a man aged 18 to 29 in good health and CMV-seropositive. Material: PBMCs. The chain employs TRBV19 and TRBJ1-1; the match to TRBD1 covers 12 bases. The CDR3 is CASRKGTGGWGTEAFF. For the CDR3, the DNA is TGTGCCAGTAGAAAGGGGACAGGGGGCTGGGGCACTGAAGCTTTCTTT.